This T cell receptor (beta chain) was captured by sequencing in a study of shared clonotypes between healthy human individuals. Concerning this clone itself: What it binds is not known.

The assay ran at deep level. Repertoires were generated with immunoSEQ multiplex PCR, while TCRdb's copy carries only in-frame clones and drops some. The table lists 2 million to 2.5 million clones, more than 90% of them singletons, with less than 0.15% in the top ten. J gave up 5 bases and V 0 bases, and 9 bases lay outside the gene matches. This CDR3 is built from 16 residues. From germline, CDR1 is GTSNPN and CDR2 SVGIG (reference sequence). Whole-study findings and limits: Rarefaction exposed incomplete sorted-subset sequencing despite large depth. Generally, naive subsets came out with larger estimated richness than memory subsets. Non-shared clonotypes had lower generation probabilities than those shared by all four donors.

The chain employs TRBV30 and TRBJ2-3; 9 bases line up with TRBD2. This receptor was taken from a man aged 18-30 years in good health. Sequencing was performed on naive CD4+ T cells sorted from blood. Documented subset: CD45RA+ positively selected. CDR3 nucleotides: TGTGCCTGGAGTGTCGAACTAGCGGGCGGAGGAGATACGCAGTATTTT. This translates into CAWSVELAGGGDTQYF.